Listed below are T cell receptor beta chains from one sample, sequenced in a study of T cell changes during pregnancy in multiple sclerosis. The assay was immunoSEQ multiplex PCR, and TCRdb's table has in-frame clones only and misses some. The sample carries tens of thousands of clones, 90% to 95% recorded once. The specimen was CD4+ T cells from peripheral blood mononuclear cells, collected in the second trimester of pregnancy. These receptors came from a female donor with multiple sclerosis, enrolled in a pregnancy study. CDR3s include the opening cysteine and the closing phenylalanine or tryptophan. D genes are given only for firm matches. Expanded clones get a size class; other rows say once, few or many, or leave the size out.

11	TRBV6-1	-	-	TRBJ1-2	TGTGCCAGCAGTACCGCGTATGGCTACACCTTC	CASSTAYGYTF
12	TRBV30	TRBD1	-	TRBJ1-1	TGTGCCTGGAGAGGGGGACAGCCTGAAGCTTTCTTT	CAWRGGQPEAFF
12	TRBV28	-	-	TRBJ2-7	TGTGCCAGCGGACAGTCGTCCTACGAGCAGTACTTC	CASGQSSYEQYF
14	TRBV5-1	-	-	TRBJ1-3	TGCGCCAGCAGCTCGACAGTTTCAGGAAACACCATATATTTT	CASSSTVSGNTIYF
14	TRBV10-3	TRBD2	-	TRBJ2-7	TGTGCCATCCAGCCAGGGACTAACTCCTACGAGCAGTACTTC	CAIQPGTNSYEQYF
15	TRBV7-2	-	-	TRBJ2-5	TGTGCCAGCAGCTTAGTCGGCCAGGGTCAAGAGACCCAGTACTTC	CASSLVGQGQETQYF
13	TRBV6-6	-	-	TRBJ2-1	TGTGCCAGCAAGGAGGGAAGTAGGAATGAGCAGTTCTTC	CASKEGSRNEQFF
13	TRBV5-1	-	-	TRBJ2-1	TGCGCCAGCAGCTTACAGGATATCAATGAGCAGTTCTTC	CASSLQDINEQFF
17	TRBV18	TRBD1	-	TRBJ1-4	TGTGCCAGCTCACCCTCAGGGGGACAGGCAACTAATGAAAAACTGTTTTTT	CASSPSGGQATNEKLFF
12	TRBV6-1	TRBD1	-	TRBJ1-1	TGTGCCAGCAGTGAGAGGACAGGGGAAGCTTTCTTT	CASSERTGEAFF
15	TRBV28	TRBD1	-	TRBJ1-1	TGTGCCAGCAGTCCGTGGACAGGGAGGGACACTGAAGCTTTCTTT	CASSPWTGRDTEAFF
14	TRBV6-1	-	once	TRBJ2-7	TGTGCCAGCAGCCGGGTACAAGGCCCCTACGAGCAGTACTTC	CASSRVQGPYEQYF
16	TRBV25-1	-	-	TRBJ1-4	TGTGCCAGCAGTGAGAGAATGGCGGGGGCTAATGAAAAACTGTTTTTT	CASSERMAGANEKLFF
15	TRBV30	-	-	TRBJ1-2	TGTGCCTGGAGCCGGCGACGAACAGATAACTATGGCTACACCTTC	CAWSRRRTDNYGYTF
14	TRBV6-5	TRBD2	-	TRBJ2-7	TGTGCCAGCAGTTCCGGGACTAGTGCGTATGAGCAGTACTTC	CASSSGTSAYEQYF
12	TRBV18	-	-	TRBJ1-1	TGTGCCAGCTCGCCTAGCGAGGATGTAGCTTTCTTT	CASSPSEDVAFF
18	TRBV2	TRBD2	-	TRBJ2-5	TGTGCCAGCAGTGAAGATACTAGCGCCTTCCGGGGGCAAGAGACCCAGTACTTC	CASSEDTSAFRGQETQYF
15	TRBV5-1	-	-	TRBJ2-3	TGCGCCAGCAGCTTGGCTAGCCCCGTCACAGATACGCAGTATTTT	CASSLASPVTDTQYF
15	TRBV6-5	TRBD1	-	TRBJ2-2	TGTGCCAGCACTTTTACCGGGACAGCTACCGGGGAGCTGTTTTTT	CASTFTGTATGELFF
15	TRBV2	-	-	TRBJ1-1	TGTGCCAGCAGTGAGTACGGAGCCTGGAACACTGAAGCTTTCTTT	CASSEYGAWNTEAFF
15	TRBV5-1	-	-	TRBJ1-1	TGCGCCAGCAGCTTGGGACAGACCATGAACACTGAAGCTTTCTTT	CASSLGQTMNTEAFF
11	TRBV28	-	-	TRBJ1-2	TGTGCCAGCAGTTTTTTCCATTCCTACACCTTC	CASSFFHSYTF